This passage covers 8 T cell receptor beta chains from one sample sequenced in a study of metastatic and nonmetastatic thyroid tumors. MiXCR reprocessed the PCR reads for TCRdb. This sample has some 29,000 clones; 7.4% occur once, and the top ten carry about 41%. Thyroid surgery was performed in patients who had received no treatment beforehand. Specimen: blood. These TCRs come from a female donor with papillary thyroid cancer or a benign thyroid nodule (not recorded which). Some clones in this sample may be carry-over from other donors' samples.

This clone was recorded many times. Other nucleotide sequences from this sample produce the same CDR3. CDR3 loop: CASSPPGGTDTQYF. The CDR3 DNA is TGTGCCAGCAGCCCCCCAGGGGGCACAGATACGCAGTATTTT. The chain employs TRBV9 and TRBJ2-3; D may be TRBD1 (6 bases). Trimming cost V 4 bases and J 1 base, with 10 bases left between them. Germline assignment: CDR1 SGDLS and CDR2 YYNGEE. The CDR3 is made up of 14 amino acids.

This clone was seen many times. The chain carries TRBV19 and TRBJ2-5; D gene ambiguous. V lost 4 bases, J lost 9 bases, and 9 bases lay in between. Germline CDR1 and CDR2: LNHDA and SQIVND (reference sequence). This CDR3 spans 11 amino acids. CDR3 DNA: TGTGCCAGTAGTACCCGGATGGCCCAGTACTTC. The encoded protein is CASSTRMAQYF.

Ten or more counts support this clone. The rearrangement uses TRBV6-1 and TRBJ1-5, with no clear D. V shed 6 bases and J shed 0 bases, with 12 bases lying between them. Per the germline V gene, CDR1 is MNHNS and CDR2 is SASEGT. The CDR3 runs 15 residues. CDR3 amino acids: CASSPGLYSNQPQHF. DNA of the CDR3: TGTGCCAGCAGCCCCGGGCTTTATAGCAATCAGCCCCAGCATTTT.

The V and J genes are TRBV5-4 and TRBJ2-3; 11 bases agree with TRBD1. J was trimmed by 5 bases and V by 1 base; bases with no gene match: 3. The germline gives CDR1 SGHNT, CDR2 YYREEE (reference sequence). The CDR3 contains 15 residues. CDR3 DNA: TGTGCCAGCAGCTTGTATGGGACAGGGGGAGATACGCAGTATTTT. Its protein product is CASSLYGTGGDTQYF.

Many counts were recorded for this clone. Here the CDR3 reads CSAASGSSANTGELFF. The CDR3 region has the DNA TGCAGTGCTGCATCGGGGAGTAGCGCGAACACCGGGGAGCTGTTTTTT. The chain uses TRBV20-1 and TRBJ2-2, with D possibly matching TRBD2 (5 bases). Trimming cost V 5 bases and J 0 bases, with 16 bases left between them. The CDR3 runs to 16 residues. Germline V gene sequence: CDR1 DFQATT, CDR2 SNEGSKA (reference sequence).

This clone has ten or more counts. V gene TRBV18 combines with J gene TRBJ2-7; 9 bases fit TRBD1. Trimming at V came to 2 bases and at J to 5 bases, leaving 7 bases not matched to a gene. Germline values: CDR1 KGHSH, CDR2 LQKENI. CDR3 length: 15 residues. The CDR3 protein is CASSPAGTGSHEQYF. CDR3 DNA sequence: TGTGCCAGCTCACCAGCGGGGACAGGGTCCCACGAGCAGTACTTC.

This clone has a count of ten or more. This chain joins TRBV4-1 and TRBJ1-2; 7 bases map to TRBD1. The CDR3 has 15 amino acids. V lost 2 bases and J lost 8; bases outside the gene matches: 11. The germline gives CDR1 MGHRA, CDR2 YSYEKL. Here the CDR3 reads CASSQPWTGRGGYTF. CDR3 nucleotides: TGCGCCAGCAGCCAACCTTGGACAGGCCGGGGGGGCTACACCTTC.

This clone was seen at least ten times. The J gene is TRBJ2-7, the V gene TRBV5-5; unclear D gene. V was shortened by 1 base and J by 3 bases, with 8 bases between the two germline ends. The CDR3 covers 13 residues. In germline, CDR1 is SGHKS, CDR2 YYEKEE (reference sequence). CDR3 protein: CASSLWLNYEQYF. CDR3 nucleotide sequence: TGTGCCAGCAGCTTGTGGTTAAACTACGAGCAGTACTTC. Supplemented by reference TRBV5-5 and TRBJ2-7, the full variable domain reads DAGVTQSPTHLIKTRGQQVTLRCSPISGHKSVSWYQQVLGQGPQFIFQYYEKEERGRGNFPDRFSARQFPNYSSELNVNALLLGDSALYLCASSLWLNYEQYFGPGTRLTVT.